This record covers a single T cell receptor beta chain. The target antigen is unknown. Compared with germline, one end of the junction differs, possibly owing to a read error. The data stem from a study of T cells in localized non-small cell lung cancer. Method: immunoSEQ multiplex PCR; TCRdb's copy keeps in-frame clones and lacks some. The sample consists of more than 50,000 clones, approximately 80% of them appearing once. Study results and caveats: Uninvolved neighboring lung showed the greatest T cell clonality, exceeding tumor. The study linked higher blood T cell density to longer overall survival. Among the top 100 tumor clones, a median about 60 appeared in adjacent lung.

Sequences were derived from peripheral blood, sampled before any cancer treatment. This clonotype originated in a female donor of 60 years or more with stage II squamous cell lung carcinoma.

CDR3 in DNA: TGTGCTAGCAGCCGGCTAGCGGGGGGTTTCGATGAGCAGTTCTTC. Amino acids: CASSRLAGGFDEQFF. The chain recombines TRBV7-7 with TRBJ2-1; 11 bases align to TRBD2. The germline gives CDR1 SSHAT, CDR2 FNYEAQ (reference sequence). The CDR3 totals 15 residues.